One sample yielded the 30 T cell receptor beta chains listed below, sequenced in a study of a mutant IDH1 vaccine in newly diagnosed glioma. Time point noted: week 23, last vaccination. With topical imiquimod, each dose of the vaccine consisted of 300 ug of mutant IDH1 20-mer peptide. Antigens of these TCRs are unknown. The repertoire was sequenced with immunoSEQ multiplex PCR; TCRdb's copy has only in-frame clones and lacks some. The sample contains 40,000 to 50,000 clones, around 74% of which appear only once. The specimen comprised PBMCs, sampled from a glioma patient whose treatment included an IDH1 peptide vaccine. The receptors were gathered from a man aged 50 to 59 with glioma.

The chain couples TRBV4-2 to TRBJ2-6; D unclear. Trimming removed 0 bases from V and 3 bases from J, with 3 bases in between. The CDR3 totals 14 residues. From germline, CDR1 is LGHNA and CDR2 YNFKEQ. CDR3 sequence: CASSQEVGANVLTF. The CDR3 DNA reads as TGTGCCAGCAGCCAAGAGGTTGGGGCCAACGTCCTGACTTTC.

This CDR3 is CASSPWTDSYNEQFF. The CDR3, as DNA: TGCGCCAGCAGCCCTTGGACAGACTCCTACAATGAGCAGTTCTTC. This chain connects TRBV5-1 to TRBJ2-1; a weak D match, TRBD1 (6 bases). The germline V gene encodes CDR1 SGHRS and CDR2 YFSETQ. The CDR3 totals 15 residues. V was cut by 4 bases and J by 0 bases, with 11 bases left in between.

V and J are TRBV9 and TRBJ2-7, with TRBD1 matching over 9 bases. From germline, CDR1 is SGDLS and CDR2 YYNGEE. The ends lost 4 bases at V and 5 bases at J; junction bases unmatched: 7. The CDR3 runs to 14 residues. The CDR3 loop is CASSSGTGYNEQYF. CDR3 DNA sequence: TGTGCCAGCAGCTCCGGGACAGGGTACAACGAGCAGTACTTC.

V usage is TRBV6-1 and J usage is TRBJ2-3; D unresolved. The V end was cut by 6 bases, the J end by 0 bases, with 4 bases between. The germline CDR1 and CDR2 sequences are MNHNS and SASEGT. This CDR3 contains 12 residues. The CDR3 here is CASRSSTDTQYF. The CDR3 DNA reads TGTGCCAGCAGATCTAGCACAGATACGCAGTATTTT.

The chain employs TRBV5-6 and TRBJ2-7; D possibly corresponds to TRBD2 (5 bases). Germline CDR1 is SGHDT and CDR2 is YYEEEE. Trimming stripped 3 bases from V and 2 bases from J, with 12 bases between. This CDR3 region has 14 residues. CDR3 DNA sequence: TGTGCCAGCAGCTCCTGGACTTCCCCCTACGAGCAGTACTTC. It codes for CASSSWTSPYEQYF.

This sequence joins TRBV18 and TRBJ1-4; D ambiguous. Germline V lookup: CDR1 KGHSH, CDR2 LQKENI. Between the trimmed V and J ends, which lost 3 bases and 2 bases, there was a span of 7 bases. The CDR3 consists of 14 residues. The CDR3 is CASSPSRTNEKLFF. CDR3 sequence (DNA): TGTGCCAGCTCACCCTCCCGGACTAATGAAAAACTGTTTTTT.

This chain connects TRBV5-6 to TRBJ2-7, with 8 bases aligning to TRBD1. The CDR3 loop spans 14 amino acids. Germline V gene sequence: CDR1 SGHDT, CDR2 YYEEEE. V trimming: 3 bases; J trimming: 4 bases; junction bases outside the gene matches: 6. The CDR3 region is CASSSGTGAYEQYF. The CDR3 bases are TGTGCCAGCAGCTCCGGGACAGGAGCATACGAGCAGTACTTC.

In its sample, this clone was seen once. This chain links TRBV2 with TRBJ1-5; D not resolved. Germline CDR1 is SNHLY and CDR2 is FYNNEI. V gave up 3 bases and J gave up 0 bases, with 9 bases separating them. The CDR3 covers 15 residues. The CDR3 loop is CASSDEGYSNQPQHF. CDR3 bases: TGTGCCAGCAGTGACGAGGGCTATAGCAATCAGCCCCAGCATTTT.

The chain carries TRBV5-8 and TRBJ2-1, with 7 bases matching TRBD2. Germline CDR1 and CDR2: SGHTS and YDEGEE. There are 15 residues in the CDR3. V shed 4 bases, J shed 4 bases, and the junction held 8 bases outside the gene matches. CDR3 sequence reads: CASSLPAGDYNEQFF. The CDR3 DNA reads TGTGCCAGCAGCCTCCCGGCGGGGGATTACAATGAGCAGTTCTTC.

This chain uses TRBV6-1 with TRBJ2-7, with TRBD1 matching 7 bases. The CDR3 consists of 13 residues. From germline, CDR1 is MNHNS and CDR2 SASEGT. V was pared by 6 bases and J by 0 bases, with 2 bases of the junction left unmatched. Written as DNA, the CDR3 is TGTGCCAGCAGAGACAGGGCCTCCTACGAGCAGTACTTC. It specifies CASRDRASYEQYF.

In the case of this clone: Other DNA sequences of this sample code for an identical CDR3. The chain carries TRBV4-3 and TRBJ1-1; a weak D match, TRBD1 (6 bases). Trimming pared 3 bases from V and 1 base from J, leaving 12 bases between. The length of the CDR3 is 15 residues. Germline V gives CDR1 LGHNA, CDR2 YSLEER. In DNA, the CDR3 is TGCGCCAGCAGCCAGTCGAGAGGGGGGAACACTGAAGCTTTCTTT. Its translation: CASSQSRGGNTEAFF.

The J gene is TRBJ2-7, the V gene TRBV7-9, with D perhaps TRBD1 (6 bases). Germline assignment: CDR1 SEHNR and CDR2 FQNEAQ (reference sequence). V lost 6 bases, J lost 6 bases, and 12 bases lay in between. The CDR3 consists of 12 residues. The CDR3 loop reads CASRQAQGEQYF. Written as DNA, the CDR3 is TGTGCCAGCAGACAAGCACAGGGCGAGCAGTACTTC.

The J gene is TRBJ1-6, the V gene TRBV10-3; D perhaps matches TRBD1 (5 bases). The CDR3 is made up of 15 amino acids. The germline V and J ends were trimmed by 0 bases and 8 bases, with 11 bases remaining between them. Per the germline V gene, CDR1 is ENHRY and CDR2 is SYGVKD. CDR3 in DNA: TGTGCCATCAGTGAGTCTAAAGGGGTGGATTCACCCCTCCACTTT. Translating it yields CAISESKGVDSPLHF.

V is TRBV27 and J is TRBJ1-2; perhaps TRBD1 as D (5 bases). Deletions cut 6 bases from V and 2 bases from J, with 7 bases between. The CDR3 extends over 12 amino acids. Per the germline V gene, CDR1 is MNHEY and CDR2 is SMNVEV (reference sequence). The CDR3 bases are TGTGCCAGCAGGACAGAAAACTATGGCTACACCTTC. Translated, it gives CASRTENYGYTF.

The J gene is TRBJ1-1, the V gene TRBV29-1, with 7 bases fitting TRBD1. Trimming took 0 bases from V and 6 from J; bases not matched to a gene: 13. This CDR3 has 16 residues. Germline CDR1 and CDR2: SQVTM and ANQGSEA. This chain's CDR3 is CSVEDRGGVGIAEAFF. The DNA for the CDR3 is TGCAGCGTTGAAGATCGAGGGGGCGTTGGGATAGCTGAAGCTTTCTTT.

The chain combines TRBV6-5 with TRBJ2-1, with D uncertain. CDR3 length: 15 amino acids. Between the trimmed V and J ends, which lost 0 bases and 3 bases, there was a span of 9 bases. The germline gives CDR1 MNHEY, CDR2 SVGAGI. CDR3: CASSYSGQYYNEQFF. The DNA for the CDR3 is TGTGCCAGCAGTTACTCAGGGCAATACTACAATGAGCAGTTCTTC.

The CDR3 loop is CASSVGNTMNTEAFF. For the CDR3, the DNA is TGTGCCAGCAGCGTAGGAAATACGATGAACACTGAAGCTTTCTTT. The V call is TRBV9, the J call TRBJ1-1; D gene ambiguous. The germline V gene encodes CDR1 SGDLS and CDR2 YYNGEE. Trimming left V 0 bases short and J 0 bases short, with 9 bases between. The CDR3 sequence is 15 residues long.

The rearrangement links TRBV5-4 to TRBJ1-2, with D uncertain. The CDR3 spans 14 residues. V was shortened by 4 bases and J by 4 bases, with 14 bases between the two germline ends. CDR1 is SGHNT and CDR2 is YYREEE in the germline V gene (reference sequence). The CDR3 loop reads CASSPWSGSYGYTF. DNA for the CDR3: TGTGCCAGCAGCCCGTGGTCCGGAAGCTATGGCTACACCTTC.

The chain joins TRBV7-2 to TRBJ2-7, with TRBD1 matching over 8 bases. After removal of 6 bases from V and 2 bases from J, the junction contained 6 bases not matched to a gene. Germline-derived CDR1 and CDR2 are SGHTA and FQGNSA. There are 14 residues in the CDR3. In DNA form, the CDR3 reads TGTGCCAGCAGAAGTACAGGGGGAACCTACGAGCAGTACTTC. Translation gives CASRSTGGTYEQYF. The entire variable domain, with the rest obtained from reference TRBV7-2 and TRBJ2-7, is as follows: GAGVSQSPSNKVTEKGKDVELRCDPISGHTALYWYRQSLGQGLEFLIYFQGNSAPDKSGLPSDRFSAERTGGSVSTLTIQRTQQEDSAVYLCASRSTGGTYEQYFGPGTRLTVT.

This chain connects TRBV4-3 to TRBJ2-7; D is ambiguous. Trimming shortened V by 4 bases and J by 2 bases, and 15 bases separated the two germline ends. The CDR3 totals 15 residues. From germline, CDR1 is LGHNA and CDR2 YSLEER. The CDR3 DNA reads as TGCGCCAGCAGCCTCCCCCCTCGGGCAGCCTACGAGCAGTACTTC. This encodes CASSLPPRAAYEQYF.

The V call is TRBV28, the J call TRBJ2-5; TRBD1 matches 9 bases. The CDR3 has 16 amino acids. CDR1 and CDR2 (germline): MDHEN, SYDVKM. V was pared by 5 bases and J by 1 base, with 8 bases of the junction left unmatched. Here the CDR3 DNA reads TGTGCCAGCAGTCCCGGACAGGGGCTCCTCCAAGAGACCCAGTACTTC. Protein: CASSPGQGLLQETQYF.

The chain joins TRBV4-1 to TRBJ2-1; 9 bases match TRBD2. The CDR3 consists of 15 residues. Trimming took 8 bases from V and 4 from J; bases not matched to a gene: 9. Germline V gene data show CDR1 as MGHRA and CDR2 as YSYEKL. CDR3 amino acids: CASEGPRGGYNEQFF. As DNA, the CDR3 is TGCGCCAGCGAAGGGCCGCGGGGGGGTTACAATGAGCAGTTCTTC.

The CDR3 loop reads CASSQDRKWGFRPQHF. Here the CDR3 DNA reads TGTGCCAGCAGCCAAGATCGAAAATGGGGGTTTCGGCCCCAGCATTTT. The gene calls are TRBV14 and TRBJ1-5; D possibly corresponds to TRBD1 (5 bases). Trimming pared 0 bases from V and 9 bases from J, leaving 18 bases between. The CDR3 has 16 amino acids. CDR1 and CDR2 from the germline V gene are SGHDN and FVKESK.

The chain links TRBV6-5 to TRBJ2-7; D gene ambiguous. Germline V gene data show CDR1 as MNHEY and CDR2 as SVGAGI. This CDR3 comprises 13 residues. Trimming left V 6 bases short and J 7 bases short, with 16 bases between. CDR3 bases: TGTGCCAGCAGATATTCTTCCGTGGGGGAGCAGTACTTC. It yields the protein CASRYSSVGEQYF.

The CDR3 loop reads CASSGTSGGADTQYF. The CDR3, as DNA: TGTGCCAGCAGCGGGACTAGCGGGGGTGCAGATACGCAGTATTTT. The chain employs TRBV2 and TRBJ2-3, with 14 bases fitting TRBD2. This CDR3 spans 15 amino acids. In germline, CDR1 is SNHLY, CDR2 FYNNEI. V gave up 6 bases and J gave up 4 bases; unmatched junction bases: 3.

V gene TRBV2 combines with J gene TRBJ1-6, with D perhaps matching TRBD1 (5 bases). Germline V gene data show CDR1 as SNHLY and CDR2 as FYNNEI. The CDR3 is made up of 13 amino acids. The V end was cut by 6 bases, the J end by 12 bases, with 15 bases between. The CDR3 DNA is TGTGCCAGCAGCCCCGGGGCGGGGTTACCCCTCCACTTT. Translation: CASSPGAGLPLHF.

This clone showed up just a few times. CDR3 residues: CASSLGSGAGRNEQYF. In DNA form, the CDR3 reads TGTGCCAGCAGCTTAGGGTCGGGGGCTGGGAGAAACGAGCAGTACTTC. The rearrangement uses TRBV7-6 and TRBJ2-7; possibly TRBD1 or TRBD2 for D (6 bases each). The CDR3 totals 16 residues. CDR1 SGHVS and CDR2 FNYEAQ come from the germline V gene. V was clipped by 1 base and J by 5 bases, with 18 bases between them.

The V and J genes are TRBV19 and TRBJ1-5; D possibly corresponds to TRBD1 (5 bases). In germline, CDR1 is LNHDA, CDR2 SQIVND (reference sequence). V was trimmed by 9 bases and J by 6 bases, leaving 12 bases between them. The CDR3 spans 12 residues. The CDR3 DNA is TGTGCCAGCCTCGCGCAGGGTCAGCCCCAGCATTTT. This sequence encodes CASLAQGQPQHF.

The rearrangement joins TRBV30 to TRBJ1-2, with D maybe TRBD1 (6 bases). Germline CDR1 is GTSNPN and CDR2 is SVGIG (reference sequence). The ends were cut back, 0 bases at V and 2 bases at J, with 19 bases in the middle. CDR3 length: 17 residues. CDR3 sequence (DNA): TGTGCCTGGAGTGTTCTCTCTCTTGACAGGTCCAACTATGGCTACACCTTC. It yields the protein CAWSVLSLDRSNYGYTF.

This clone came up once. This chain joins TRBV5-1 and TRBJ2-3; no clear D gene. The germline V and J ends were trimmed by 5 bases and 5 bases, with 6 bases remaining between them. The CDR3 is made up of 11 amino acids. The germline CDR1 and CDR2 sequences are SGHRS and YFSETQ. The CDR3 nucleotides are TGCGCCAGCAGTCCTGAAGATACGCAGTATTTT. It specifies CASSPEDTQYF. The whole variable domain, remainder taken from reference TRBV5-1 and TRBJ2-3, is KAGVTQTPRYLIKTRGQQVTLSCSPISGHRSVSWYQQTPGQGLQFLFEYFSETQRNKGNFPGRFSGRQFSNSRSEMNVSTLELGDSALYLCASSPEDTQYFGPGTRLTVL.